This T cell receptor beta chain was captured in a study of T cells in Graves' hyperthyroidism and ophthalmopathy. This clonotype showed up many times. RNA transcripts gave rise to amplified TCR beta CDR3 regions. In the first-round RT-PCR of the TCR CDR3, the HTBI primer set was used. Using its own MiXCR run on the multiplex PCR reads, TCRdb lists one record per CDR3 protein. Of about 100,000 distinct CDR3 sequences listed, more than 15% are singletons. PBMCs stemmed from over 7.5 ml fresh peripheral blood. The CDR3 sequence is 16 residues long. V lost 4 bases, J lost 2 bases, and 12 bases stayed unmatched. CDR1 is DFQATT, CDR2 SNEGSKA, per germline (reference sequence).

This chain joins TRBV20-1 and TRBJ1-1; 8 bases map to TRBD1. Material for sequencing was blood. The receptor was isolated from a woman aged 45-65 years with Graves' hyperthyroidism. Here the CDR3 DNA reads TGCAGTGCTAAGGTCCAGGGGGCGTCGGGAAACACTGAAGCTTTCTTT. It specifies CSAKVQGASGNTEAFF.